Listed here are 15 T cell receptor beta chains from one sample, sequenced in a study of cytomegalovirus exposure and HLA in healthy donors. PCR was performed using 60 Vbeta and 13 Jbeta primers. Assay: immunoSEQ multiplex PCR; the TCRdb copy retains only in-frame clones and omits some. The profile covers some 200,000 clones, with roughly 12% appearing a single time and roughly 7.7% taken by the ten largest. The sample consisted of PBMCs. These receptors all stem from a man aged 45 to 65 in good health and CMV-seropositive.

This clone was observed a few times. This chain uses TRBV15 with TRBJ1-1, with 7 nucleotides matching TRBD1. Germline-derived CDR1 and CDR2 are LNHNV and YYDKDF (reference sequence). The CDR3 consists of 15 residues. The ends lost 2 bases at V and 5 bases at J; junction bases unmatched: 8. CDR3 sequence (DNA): TGTGCCACCAGCAGAAACAGGGGTGGTGATACTGAAGCTTTCTTT. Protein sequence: CATSRNRGGDTEAFF.

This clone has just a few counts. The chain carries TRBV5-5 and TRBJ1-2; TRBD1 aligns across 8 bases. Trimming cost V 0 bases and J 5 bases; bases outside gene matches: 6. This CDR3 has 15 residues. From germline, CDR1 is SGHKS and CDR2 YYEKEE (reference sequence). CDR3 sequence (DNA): TGTGCCAGCAGCTTGGAGGGGACAGGCTTGTATGGCTACACCTTC. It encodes CASSLEGTGLYGYTF.

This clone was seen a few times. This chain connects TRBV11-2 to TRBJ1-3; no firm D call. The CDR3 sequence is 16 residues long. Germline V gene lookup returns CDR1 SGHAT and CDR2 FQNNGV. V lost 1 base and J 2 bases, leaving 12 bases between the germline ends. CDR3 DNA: TGTGCCAGCAGCTTAGTGGGCAGGCTTACTGGAAACACCATATATTTT. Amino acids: CASSLVGRLTGNTIYF.

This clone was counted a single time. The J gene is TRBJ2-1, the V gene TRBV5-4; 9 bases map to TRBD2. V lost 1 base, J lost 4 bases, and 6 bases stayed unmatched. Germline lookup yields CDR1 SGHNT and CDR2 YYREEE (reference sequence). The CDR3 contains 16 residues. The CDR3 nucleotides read TGTGCCAGCAGCTTGTTCCCGAGCGGGGGGTACAATGAGCAGTTCTTC. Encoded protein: CASSLFPSGGYNEQFF.

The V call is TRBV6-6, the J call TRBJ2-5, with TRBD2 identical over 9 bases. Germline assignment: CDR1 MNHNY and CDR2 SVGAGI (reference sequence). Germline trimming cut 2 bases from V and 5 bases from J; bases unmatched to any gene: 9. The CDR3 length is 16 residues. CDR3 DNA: TGTGCCAGCAGTTACGGCCGCGGGGGGGCCCAGGAGACCCAGTACTTC. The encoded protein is CASSYGRGGAQETQYF.

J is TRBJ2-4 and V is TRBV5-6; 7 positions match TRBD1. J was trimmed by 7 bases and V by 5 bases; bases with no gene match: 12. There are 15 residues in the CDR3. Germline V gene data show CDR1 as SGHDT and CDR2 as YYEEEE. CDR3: CASRLRGRMENIQYF. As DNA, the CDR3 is TGTGCCAGCAGATTGAGGGGGCGGATGGAGAACATTCAGTACTTC.

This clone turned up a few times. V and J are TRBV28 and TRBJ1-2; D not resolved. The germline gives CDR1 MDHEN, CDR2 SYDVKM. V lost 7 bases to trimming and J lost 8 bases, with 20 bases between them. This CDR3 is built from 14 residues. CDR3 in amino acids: CASTQSKPTGGYTF. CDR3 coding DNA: TGTGCCAGCACCCAATCGAAACCTACGGGAGGCTACACCTTC.

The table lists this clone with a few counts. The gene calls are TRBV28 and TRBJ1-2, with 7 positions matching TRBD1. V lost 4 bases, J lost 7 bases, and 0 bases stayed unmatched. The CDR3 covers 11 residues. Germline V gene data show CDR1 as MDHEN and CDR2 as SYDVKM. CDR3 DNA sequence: TGTGCCAGCAGTTCAGGGGGTGGCTACACCTTC. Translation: CASSSGGGYTF.

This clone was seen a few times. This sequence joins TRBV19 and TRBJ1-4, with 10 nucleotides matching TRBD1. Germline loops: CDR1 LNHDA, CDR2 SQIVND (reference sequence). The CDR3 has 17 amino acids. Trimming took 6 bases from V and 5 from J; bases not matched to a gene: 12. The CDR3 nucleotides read TGTGCCAGTAGACCGATATCGGGGGGACAGGGGAATGAAAAACTGTTTTTT. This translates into CASRPISGGQGNEKLFF.

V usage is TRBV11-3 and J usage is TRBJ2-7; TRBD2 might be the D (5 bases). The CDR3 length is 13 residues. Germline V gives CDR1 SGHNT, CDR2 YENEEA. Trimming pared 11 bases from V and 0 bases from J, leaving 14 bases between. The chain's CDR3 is CAGNGRDSYEQYF. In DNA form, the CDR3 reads TGTGCCGGCAACGGCCGGGACTCCTACGAGCAGTACTTC.

DNA of the CDR3: TGTGCCAGCAGCTTAGGGGGGGGCGGGGAACAAGAGACCCAGTACTTC. This gives the protein CASSLGGGGEQETQYF. This rearrangement joins TRBV7-9 to TRBJ2-5, with a tentative D call TRBD2 (7 bases). This CDR3 comprises 16 residues. CDR1 and CDR2 from the germline V gene are SEHNR and FQNEAQ (reference sequence). Trimming removed 1 base at V and 2 bases at J, with 14 bases between.

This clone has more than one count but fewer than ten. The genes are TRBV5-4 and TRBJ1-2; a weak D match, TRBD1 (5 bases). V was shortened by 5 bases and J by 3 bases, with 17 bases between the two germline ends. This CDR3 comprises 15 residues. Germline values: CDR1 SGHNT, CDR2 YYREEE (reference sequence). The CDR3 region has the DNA TGTGCCAGCAGTCTAGGGCAGGGAGGGGACTATGGCTACACCTTC. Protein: CASSLGQGGDYGYTF.

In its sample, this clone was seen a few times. In DNA, the CDR3 is TGTGCCAGCAGCTTAGATGCAGGGTTCGGCTATGGCTACACCTTC. Translated: CASSLDAGFGYGYTF. The chain couples TRBV11-2 to TRBJ1-2, with D possibly matching TRBD1 (5 bases). Germline loops: CDR1 SGHAT, CDR2 FQNNGV. This CDR3 has 15 amino acids. Between the trimmed V and J ends, which lost 0 bases and 4 bases, there was a span of 12 bases.

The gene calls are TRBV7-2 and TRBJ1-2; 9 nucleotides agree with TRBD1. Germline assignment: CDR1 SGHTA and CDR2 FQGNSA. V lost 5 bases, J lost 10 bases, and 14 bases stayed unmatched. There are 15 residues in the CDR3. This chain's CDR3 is CASSEQTGGGVDYTF. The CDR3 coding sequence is TGTGCCAGCAGCGAACAGACAGGGGGAGGAGTAGACTACACCTTC.

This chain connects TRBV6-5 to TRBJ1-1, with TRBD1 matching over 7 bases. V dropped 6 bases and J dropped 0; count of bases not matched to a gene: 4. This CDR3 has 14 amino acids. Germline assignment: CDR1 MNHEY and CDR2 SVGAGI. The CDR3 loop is CASRPGQMNTEAFF. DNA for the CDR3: TGTGCCAGCAGGCCGGGACAGATGAACACTGAAGCTTTCTTT.